This T cell receptor (beta chain) was sequenced during a study of blood T cell repertoires in COVID-19. Germline CDR1 SNHLY, CDR2 FYNNEI. The ends lost 5 bases at V and 3 bases at J; junction bases unmatched: 4. The CDR3 totals 14 residues. The assay was immunoSEQ multiplex PCR, and TCRdb's table has in-frame clones only and misses some. The table records about 110,000 clones, approximately 88% of them present only once. Sample: peripheral blood. The source of this sequence is a man aged 50-60 years with active or convalescent COVID-19. This sequence joins TRBV2 and TRBJ2-7; TRBD1 aligns across 10 bases. DNA for the CDR3: TGTGCCAGCAGTCCGGACAGGGGGGGCTACGAGCAGTACTTC. This sequence encodes CASSPDRGGYEQYF.